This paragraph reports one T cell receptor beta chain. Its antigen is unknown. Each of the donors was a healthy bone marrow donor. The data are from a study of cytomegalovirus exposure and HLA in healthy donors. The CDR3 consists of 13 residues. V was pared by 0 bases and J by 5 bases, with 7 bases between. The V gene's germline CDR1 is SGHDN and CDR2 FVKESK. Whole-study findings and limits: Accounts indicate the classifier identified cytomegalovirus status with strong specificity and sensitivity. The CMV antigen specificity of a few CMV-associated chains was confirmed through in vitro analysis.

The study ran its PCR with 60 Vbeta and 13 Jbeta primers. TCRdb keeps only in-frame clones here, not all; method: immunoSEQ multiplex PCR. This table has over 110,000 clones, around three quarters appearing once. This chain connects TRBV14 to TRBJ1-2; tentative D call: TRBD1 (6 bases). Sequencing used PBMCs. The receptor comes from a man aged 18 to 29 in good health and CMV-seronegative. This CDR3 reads CASSQEDRYGYTF. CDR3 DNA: TGTGCCAGCAGCCAAGAGGACAGATATGGCTACACCTTC.